This T cell receptor beta chain was observed in a study of neurological immune-mediated disorders. The cDNA was generated through 5'RACE incorporating 10-nucleotide random UMIs. From 15-18 subjects, each sequencing run yielded over 170 million TCR-beta sequences. TCRdb itself ran the 5' RACE reads through MiXCR, one entry per CDR3 protein. The sample has roughly 36,000 distinct CDR3 sequences, 6.5% to 8.5% seen once. This clonotype was recorded at least ten times. Libraries from sorted cells used roughly 900,000 T cells (CD4+ or CD8+). Trimming took 6 bases from V and 0 from J, leaving 16 bases between them. Germline CDR1 is DFQATT and CDR2 is SNEGSKA (reference sequence). The CDR3 loop spans 15 amino acids.

Sequences were obtained from CD4+ T cells from blood. This sequence was found in a man between 45 and 60 years old in good health. The chain is built from TRBV20-1 and TRBJ2-3; D is perhaps TRBD1 or TRBD2 (5 bases each). CDR3 DNA: TGCAGTGCAACCCTCGGGACGGCTAGCACAGATACGCAGTATTTT. Its protein product is CSATLGTASTDTQYF.